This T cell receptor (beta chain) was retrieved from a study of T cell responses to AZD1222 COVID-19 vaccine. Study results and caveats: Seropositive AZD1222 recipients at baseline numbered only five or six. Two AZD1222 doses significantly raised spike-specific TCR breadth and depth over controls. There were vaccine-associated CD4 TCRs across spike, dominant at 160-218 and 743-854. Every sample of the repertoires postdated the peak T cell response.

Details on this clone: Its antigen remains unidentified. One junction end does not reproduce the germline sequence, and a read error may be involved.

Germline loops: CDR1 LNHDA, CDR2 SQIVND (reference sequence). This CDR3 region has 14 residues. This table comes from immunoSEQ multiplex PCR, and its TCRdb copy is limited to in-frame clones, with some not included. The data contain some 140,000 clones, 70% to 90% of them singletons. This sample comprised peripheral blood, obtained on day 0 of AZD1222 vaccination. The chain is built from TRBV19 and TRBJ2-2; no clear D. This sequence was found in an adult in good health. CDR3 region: CASSIGQITGELFF. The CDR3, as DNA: TGCGCCAGTAGTATAGGGCAGATCACCGGGGAGCTGTTTTTT. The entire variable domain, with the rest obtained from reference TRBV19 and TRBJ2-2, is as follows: DGGITQSPKYLFRKEGQNVTLSCEQNLNHDAMYWYRQDPGQGLRLIYYSQIVNDFQKGDIAEGYSVSREKKESFPLTVTSAQKNPTAFYLCASSIGQITGELFFGEGSRLTVL.